This TCR beta chain was captured by sequencing in a study of cytomegalovirus exposure and HLA in healthy donors. General study results and limits: Reports showed the classifier diagnosing cytomegalovirus status with high specificity and sensitivity. Judged likely to be a sequencing artifact was a cluster of highly shared sequence variants. It was taken for granted in presence/absence analyses that sequencing depth across donors was roughly uniform. In a later analysis, V- and J-gene trimming of beta chains associated with a DCLRE1C missense variant, replicated independently.

There are 14 residues in the CDR3. CDR1 and CDR2 from the germline V gene are MNHEY and SMNVEV (reference sequence). V shed 5 bases and J 5 bases; nucleotides not matched to a gene: 8. Remarks on this clone: Its antigen is currently unknown.

Primers included in the PCR were 60 Vbeta and 13 Jbeta primers. Only in-frame clones appear in the TCRdb table, and some are missing; sequencing was by immunoSEQ multiplex PCR. The sample shows 90,000 to 120,000 clones, around 76% of them seen only once. The chain couples TRBV27 to TRBJ1-2; 7 nucleotides line up with TRBD1. The sample taken for sequencing was PBMCs. The receptor was isolated from a man younger than 30 in good health and CMV-seronegative. The CDR3 bases are TGTGCCAGCAGTCCCGCCGGGACAGCATATGGCTACACCTTC. Translation gives CASSPAGTAYGYTF.